The 21 T cell receptor beta chains listed next were all sequenced from one sample in a study of blood T cell repertoires in COVID-19. This table comes from immunoSEQ multiplex PCR, and its TCRdb copy is limited to in-frame clones, with some not included. Among about 190,000 clones listed, 84% were seen once. The sequencing sample was made of peripheral blood. These receptor sequences come from a woman in her 70s with active or convalescent COVID-19.

This CDR3 reads CASTRGDYNEQFF. The CDR3 nucleotides are TGCGCCAGCACTCGGGGAGATTACAATGAGCAGTTCTTC. The rearrangement joins TRBV5-1 to TRBJ2-1; possibly TRBD2 for D (5 bases). The CDR3 length is 13 residues. Germline V gene sequence: CDR1 SGHRS, CDR2 YFSETQ. V dropped 6 bases and J dropped 4 bases, with 11 bases sitting between them.

This clone was seen many times. The same CDR3 also results from other DNA sequences found in this sample. CDR3 in amino acids: CASSPPSDGYTF. CDR3 nucleotides: TGTGCCAGCTCACCACCGTCAGATGGCTACACCTTC. The gene calls are TRBV18 and TRBJ1-2; D is uncertain. Germline CDR1 is KGHSH and CDR2 is LQKENI. The CDR3 has 12 residues. Deletions cut 0 bases from V and 6 bases from J, with 5 bases between.

The CDR3 sequence is CASSSNRAQPQHF. The DNA of the CDR3 is TGTGCCAGCAGCTCCAACAGGGCTCAGCCCCAGCATTTT. The gene calls are TRBV7-2 and TRBJ1-5; possible D gene TRBD1, 6 bases. The CDR3 runs to 13 residues. The germline CDR1 and CDR2 sequences are SGHTA and FQGNSA. The V end was cut by 4 bases, the J end by 6 bases, with 10 bases between.

The rearrangement links TRBV18 to TRBJ2-7; D not certain. The CDR3 runs to 13 residues. The V gene lost 2 bases and the J gene lost 0 bases, with 5 bases spanning the gap. Germline assignment: CDR1 KGHSH and CDR2 LQKENI. The DNA of the CDR3 is TGTGCCAGCTCACCAAGCAACTCCTACGAGCAGTACTTC. Translating it yields CASSPSNSYEQYF.

The chain employs TRBV7-3 and TRBJ2-1; 7 bases line up with TRBD2. The germline CDR1 and CDR2 sequences are SGHTA and FQGTGA. Trimming removed 0 bases from V and 4 bases from J; junction bases left unmatched: 9. The CDR3 covers 17 residues. CDR3 residues: CASSLTGGGRGYNEQFF. DNA of the CDR3: TGTGCCAGCAGCTTAACAGGAGGCGGGAGAGGTTACAATGAGCAGTTCTTC.

The V and J genes are TRBV5-1 and TRBJ2-5; D may be TRBD1 (5 bases). CDR1 is SGHRS and CDR2 is YFSETQ in the germline V gene. V lost 4 bases to trimming and J lost 4 bases, with 17 bases between them. The length of the CDR3 is 15 residues. The CDR3 nucleotides are TGCGCCAGCAGCCCACGACCAGGGATAGGAGAGACCCAGTACTTC. Its protein product is CASSPRPGIGETQYF. The full variable domain, completed using reference TRBV5-1 and TRBJ2-5, is KAGVTQTPRYLIKTRGQQVTLSCSPISGHRSVSWYQQTPGQGLQFLFEYFSETQRNKGNFPGRFSGRQFSNSRSEMNVSTLELGDSALYLCASSPRPGIGETQYFGPGTRLLVL.

This rearrangement joins TRBV6-2 or TRBV6-3 to TRBJ2-2, with 14 bases matching TRBD2. V was pared by 2 bases and J by 3 bases, with 5 bases of the junction left unmatched. The germline CDR1 and CDR2 sequences are MNHEY and SVGEGT. The CDR3 sequence is 18 residues long. The CDR3 protein is CASSYRATSGRDTGELFF. The DNA for the CDR3 is TGTGCCAGCAGTTACAGGGCGACTAGCGGGAGGGACACCGGGGAGCTGTTTTTT.

The genes are TRBV19 and TRBJ2-1; the D gene is possibly TRBD2 (5 bases). The CDR3 has 13 amino acids. V lost 3 bases and J lost 8, with 11 bases in between. Germline V CDR1 and CDR2: LNHDA, SQIVND (reference sequence). The CDR3 sequence is CASSIVASHEQFF. The CDR3 nucleotides read TGTGCCAGTAGTATTGTGGCTAGCCATGAGCAGTTCTTC.

The chain combines TRBV9 with TRBJ1-2, with D unresolved. Trimming stripped 3 bases from V and 0 bases from J, with 15 bases between. Germline CDR1 reads SGDLS; CDR2 reads YYNGEE. The CDR3 covers 16 residues. This CDR3 reads CASSAQVTASNYGYTF. CDR3 bases: TGTGCCAGCAGCGCTCAAGTCACAGCCTCTAACTATGGCTACACCTTC.

This clone turned up a few times. This chain links TRBV7-9 with TRBJ1-1, with D perhaps matching TRBD1 (6 bases). Germline loops: CDR1 SEHNR, CDR2 FQNEAQ (reference sequence). Trimming left V 5 bases short and J 2 bases short, with 15 bases between. The CDR3 runs to 15 residues. CDR3 bases: TGTGCCAGCAGCCTGACGGGACAAGTAAACACTGAAGCTTTCTTT. It yields the protein CASSLTGQVNTEAFF.

The rearrangement joins TRBV5-4 to TRBJ1-1, with D perhaps matching TRBD1 (6 bases). Germline assignment: CDR1 SGHNT and CDR2 YYREEE (reference sequence). The CDR3 loop spans 15 amino acids. Trimming left V 1 base short and J 4 bases short, with 14 bases between. The DNA for the CDR3 is TGTGCCAGCAGCTTGAATACAGGGAGTAGCACTGAAGCTTTCTTT. This gives the protein CASSLNTGSSTEAFF.

This chain links TRBV5-1 with TRBJ1-5, with no clear D. Trimming removed 4 bases from V and 7 bases from J, with 15 bases in between. There are 14 residues in the CDR3. The germline gives CDR1 SGHRS, CDR2 YFSETQ. The CDR3 is CASSLAGRGQPQHF. The CDR3 DNA sequence: TGCGCCAGCAGCCTGGCTGGTAGAGGACAGCCCCAGCATTTT.

V gene TRBV5-1 combines with J gene TRBJ2-7; TRBD2 matches at 9 bases. This CDR3 is 16 amino acids long. Germline CDR1 and CDR2: SGHRS and YFSETQ. Germline trimming cut 0 bases from V and 6 bases from J; bases unmatched to any gene: 10. CDR3 bases: TGCGCCAGCAGCTTGGTCGCCACGGGACTAGCAGGCGAGCAGTACTTC. Translated: CASSLVATGLAGEQYF.

The chain recombines TRBV9 with TRBJ2-2; 7 bases agree with TRBD1. The CDR3 is 16 amino acids. The J segment lost 4 bases and the V segment lost 0 bases, leaving 6 bases of the junction unmatched. Germline assignment: CDR1 SGDLS and CDR2 YYNGEE. For the CDR3, the DNA is TGTGCCAGCAGCGTAGGAGAGGGACAGTTCACCGGGGAGCTGTTTTTT. Its translation: CASSVGEGQFTGELFF.

The chain combines TRBV3-1 (or the pseudogene TRBV3-2) with TRBJ2-5; the match to TRBD1 covers 8 bases. Trimming at V came to 5 bases and at J to 13 bases, leaving 12 bases not matched to a gene. The germline gives CDR1 LGHDT, CDR2 YNNKEL (reference sequence). The CDR3 is made up of 13 amino acids. In DNA, the CDR3 is TGTGCCAGCAGCAATGGACAGGGAAGGGGTGGGTACTTC. Its translation is CASSNGQGRGGYF.

This clone turned up a few times. V gene TRBV19 combines with J gene TRBJ2-1, with a possible D match to TRBD2 (6 bases). Trimming shortened V by 3 bases and J by 3 bases, and 12 bases separated the two germline ends. Germline lookup yields CDR1 LNHDA and CDR2 SQIVND (reference sequence). The CDR3 is 15 amino acids. The CDR3 region is CASSIVGGGYNEQFF. In DNA form, the CDR3 reads TGTGCCAGTAGTATTGTGGGAGGCGGCTACAATGAGCAGTTCTTC. Full variable domain (outside the CDR3, taken from reference TRBV19 and TRBJ2-1): DGGITQSPKYLFRKEGQNVTLSCEQNLNHDAMYWYRQDPGQGLRLIYYSQIVNDFQKGDIAEGYSVSREKKESFPLTVTSAQKNPTAFYLCASSIVGGGYNEQFFGPGTRLTVL.

The gene calls are TRBV3-1 (or the pseudogene TRBV3-2) and TRBJ2-5, with 9 bases that match TRBD1. V dropped 4 bases and J dropped 5; count of bases not matched to a gene: 5. The germline CDR1 and CDR2 sequences are LGHDT and YNNKEL (reference sequence). The CDR3 length is 14 residues. In nucleotides, the CDR3 is TGTGCCAGCAGCCCCCTGACAGGGGGGGAGACCCAGTACTTC. Amino acid sequence: CASSPLTGGETQYF.

CDR3 sequence (DNA): TGTGCCAGCAGCTTGGGCCTAGTCGCAGAGACCCAGTACTTC. Protein: CASSLGLVAETQYF. The rearrangement joins TRBV5-4 to TRBJ2-5; D uncertain. The length of the CDR3 is 14 residues. V was pared by 0 bases and J by 4 bases, with 10 bases between. Germline values: CDR1 SGHNT, CDR2 YYREEE (reference sequence).

The V and J genes are TRBV15 and TRBJ2-3; maybe TRBD2 (5 bases). Germline V gives CDR1 LNHNV, CDR2 YYDKDF (reference sequence). Trimming shortened V by 0 bases and J by 6 bases, and 16 bases separated the two germline ends. CDR3 length equals 16 residues. The CDR3 DNA follows: TGTGCCACCAGCAGAGATAGGGCGGGCCCCTCGGATACGCAGTATTTT. Translating it yields CATSRDRAGPSDTQYF.

The chain uses TRBV19 and TRBJ2-7, with TRBD1 identical over 9 bases. J was trimmed by 2 bases and V by 5 bases; bases with no gene match: 13. This CDR3 comprises 17 residues. The germline CDR1 and CDR2 sequences are LNHDA and SQIVND (reference sequence). The CDR3 here is CASSPTPRTGGTYEQYF. The CDR3 DNA reads TGTGCCAGTAGTCCAACACCCCGAACAGGGGGCACCTACGAGCAGTACTTC.

V usage is TRBV9 and J usage is TRBJ2-1; D is unclear. The CDR3 contains 13 residues. Per the germline V gene, CDR1 is SGDLS and CDR2 is YYNGEE. Trimming removed 7 bases from V and 0 bases from J, with 8 bases in between. The CDR3 DNA reads TGTGCCAGCTCCCCGAGCTCCTACAATGAGCAGTTCTTC. Its protein is CASSPSSYNEQFF.